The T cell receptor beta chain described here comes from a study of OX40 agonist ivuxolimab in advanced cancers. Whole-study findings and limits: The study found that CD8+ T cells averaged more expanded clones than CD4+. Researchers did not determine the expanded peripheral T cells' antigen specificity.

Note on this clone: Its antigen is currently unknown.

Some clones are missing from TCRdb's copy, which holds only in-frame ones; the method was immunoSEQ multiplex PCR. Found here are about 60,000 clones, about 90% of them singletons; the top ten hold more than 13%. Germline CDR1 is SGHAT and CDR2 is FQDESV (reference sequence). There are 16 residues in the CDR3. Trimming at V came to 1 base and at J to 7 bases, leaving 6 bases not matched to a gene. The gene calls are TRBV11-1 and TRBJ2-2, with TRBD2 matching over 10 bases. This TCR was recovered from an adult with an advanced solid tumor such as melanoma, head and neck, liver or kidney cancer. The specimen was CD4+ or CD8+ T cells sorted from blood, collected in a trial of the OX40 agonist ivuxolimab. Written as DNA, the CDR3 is TGTGCCAGCAGCTTAGTCCTAGCGGGAGTTGGCGGGGAGCTGTTTTTT. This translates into CASSLVLAGVGGELFF.